This record looks at one T cell receptor (beta chain) sequence and its context. Antigen: not known. These data originate in a study of CD8+ T cells in alopecia areata. Whole-study findings and limits: Lesional tissue from the scalp (especially in alopecia totalis/universalis) showed higher clonality than normal scalp.

Extraction of RNA preceded its reverse transcription into cDNA, which served as the sequencing template. Sequenced by immunoSEQ multiplex PCR; TCRdb stores in-frame clones only, minus some. The sample shows about 140,000 clones, roughly 60% of them seen only once. V lost 1 base and J 4 bases, leaving 10 bases between the germline ends. Germline assignment: CDR1 LGHNA and CDR2 YNFKEQ. The CDR3 covers 14 residues. The chain joins TRBV4-2 to TRBJ1-2; D is possibly TRBD1 (5 bases). Material for sequencing was CD4+ T cells sorted from blood. This TCR was recovered from a human donor in good health. CDR3 DNA: TGTGCCAGCAGCCAAGGGAGACAGAGCTATGGCTACACCTTC. Translation gives CASSQGRQSYGYTF.